The 29 T cell receptor beta chains in this list originate from one sample, sequenced in a study of T-cell reconstitution after alpha-beta-depleted transplantation in children. A library of TCRbeta sequences, prepared with unique molecular identifiers, was generated. In TCRdb, the PCR reads were re-called with MiXCR into one record per CDR3 protein. The data show hundreds of thousands of distinct CDR3 sequences, with roughly 13% seen just once and 3.5% to 4.5% held by the top ten. The sequencing used PBMCs, collected from the stem cell graft. The source of these receptors is a human donor who donated a stem cell graft to a child with Fanconi anemia.

The CDR3 loop reads CASSLVRRETQYF. CDR3 DNA: TGTGCCAGCAGCTTGGTTCGTCGGGAGACCCAGTACTTC. The chain couples TRBV5-6 to TRBJ2-5; no clear D gene. The germline V and J ends were trimmed by 0 bases and 5 bases, with 8 bases remaining between them. CDR1 SGHDT and CDR2 YYEEEE come from the germline V gene. This CDR3 is built from 13 residues.

In this sample, this clonotype turned up many times. This sequence joins TRBV7-6 and TRBJ2-1, with D uncertain. The CDR3 extends over 13 amino acids. Per germline, CDR1 SGHVS and CDR2 FNYEAQ. V was clipped by 0 bases and J by 10 bases, with 10 bases between them. In nucleotides, the CDR3 is TGTGCCAGCAGCTTAGCGAAGCTGGACGAGCAGTTCTTC. This translates into CASSLAKLDEQFF.

CDR3 region: CASSLRESEGYTF. The CDR3 nucleotides read TGTGCCAGCAGCCTCAGGGAATCGGAAGGCTACACCTTC. The rearrangement uses TRBV3-1 and TRBJ1-2, with a weak D call TRBD1 (5 bases). V was pared by 4 bases and J by 8 bases, with 14 bases between. This CDR3 region has 13 residues. The germline gives CDR1 LGHDT, CDR2 YNNKEL (reference sequence).

The chain combines TRBV27 with TRBJ2-1; D unclear. Per germline, CDR1 MNHEY and CDR2 SMNVEV (reference sequence). Trimming cost V 2 bases and J 7 bases, with 21 bases left between them. The CDR3 loop spans 17 amino acids. The CDR3 sequence: CASSLVGYGSGPNEQFF. The DNA of the CDR3 is TGTGCCAGCAGTTTAGTGGGTTACGGGTCCGGGCCAAATGAGCAGTTCTTC.

This clonotype was seen only a few times. The chain's CDR3 is CASSPPGTGFDLDSPLHF. For the CDR3, the DNA is TGTGCCAGCAGTCCTCCCGGGACAGGGTTCGATTTGGATTCACCCCTCCACTTT. The J gene is TRBJ1-6, the V gene TRBV6-2 or TRBV6-3, with 9 bases fitting TRBD1. This CDR3 region has 18 residues. V lost 5 bases and J lost 8; bases outside the gene matches: 16. In germline, CDR1 is MNHEY, CDR2 SVGEGT.

CDR3 in DNA: TGCAGCGTTGTGGGTGGGGCCAACGTCCTGACTTTC. Translation: CSVVGGANVLTF. The V and J genes are TRBV29-1 and TRBJ2-6; D gene ambiguous. The germline CDR1 and CDR2 sequences are SQVTM and ANQGSEA. Trimming took off 4 bases at V and 3 bases at J, with 4 bases between the two ends. The CDR3 sequence is 12 residues long.

This clonotype was detected ten times or more. V is TRBV5-1 and J is TRBJ2-1; D might be TRBD1 (6 bases). The CDR3 is made up of 14 amino acids. From germline, CDR1 is SGHRS and CDR2 YFSETQ. The ends were cut back, 6 bases at V and 11 bases at J, with 21 bases in the middle. CDR3 residues: CASTQGTQGSKQFF. CDR3 in DNA: TGCGCCAGCACCCAAGGGACACAGGGCTCAAAGCAGTTCTTC. Based on the CDR3 plus reference TRBV5-1 and TRBJ2-1, the full variable domain is KAGVTQTPRYLIKTRGQQVTLSCSPISGHRSVSWYQQTPGQGLQFLFEYFSETQRNKGNFPGRFSGRQFSNSRSEMNVSTLELGDSALYLCASTQGTQGSKQFFGPGTRLTVL.

This clonotype came up a few times. V usage is TRBV21-1 and J usage is TRBJ2-7; TRBD1, the D gene given by the table, was not confirmed from the DNA. TRBV21-1 is recorded as a pseudogene. The CDR3 runs to 17 residues. The CDR3 bases are TGTGCCAGCAGCAAAGCCACCAGCTTGAGACAGACCTACGAGCAGTACTTC. Encoded protein: CASSKATSLRQTYEQYF.

This clonotype was seen ten or more times. This rearrangement joins TRBV29-1 to TRBJ2-5, with D possibly matching TRBD1 (6 bases). The CDR3 extends over 13 amino acids. The ends were cut back, 7 bases at V and 2 bases at J, with 14 bases in the middle. Germline CDR1 is SQVTM and CDR2 is ANQGSEA. The CDR3 protein is CSATPGQQETQYF. The CDR3 DNA is TGCAGCGCTACACCGGGACAACAAGAGACCCAGTACTTC.

The V gene is TRBV4-1, the J gene TRBJ1-4; D ambiguous. Trimming cost V 0 bases and J 3 bases, with 11 bases left between them. The CDR3 runs to 16 residues. CDR1 is MGHRA, CDR2 YSYEKL, per germline. CDR3 bases: TGCGCCAGCAGCCAAGATATTGGGCAGGCTAATGAAAAACTGTTTTTT. It yields the protein CASSQDIGQANEKLFF.

This clonotype occurred many times. Relative to the germline gene, one junction end is altered; a read error may explain this. This sequence joins TRBV5-1 and TRBJ1-5; D is perhaps TRBD1 (6 bases). Germline V gene lookup returns CDR1 SGHRS and CDR2 YFSETQ. The CDR3 loop spans 14 amino acids. CDR3 amino acids: CASSLGGGNQPQHF. The CDR3 DNA follows: TGTGCCAGCAGTCTAGGGGGAGGCAATCAGCCCCAGCATTTT.

The chain employs TRBV5-1 and TRBJ1-6; D may be TRBD1 (5 bases). Per germline, CDR1 SGHRS and CDR2 YFSETQ. V was shortened by 4 bases and J by 9 bases, with 17 bases between the two germline ends. This CDR3 region has 15 residues. The CDR3 nucleotides are TGCGCCAGCAGCCCCGCTGGGGCCCTCGGTTCACCCCTCCACTTT. Amino acids: CASSPAGALGSPLHF.

This clonotype has a count of ten or more. The chain combines TRBV25-1 with TRBJ2-2; 9 bases fit TRBD2. The CDR3 length is 16 residues. J was trimmed by 5 bases and V by 1 base; bases with no gene match: 5. Germline lookup yields CDR1 MGHDK and CDR2 SYGVNS. CDR3 loop: CASSELRSGGTGELFF. CDR3 coding DNA: TGTGCCAGCAGTGAATTGCGGAGCGGGGGGACCGGGGAGCTGTTTTTT.

V is TRBV29-1 and J is TRBJ2-1; 10 nucleotides align to TRBD1. This CDR3 region has 14 residues. Looked up from germline, CDR1 is SQVTM and CDR2 is ANQGSEA. Trimming at V came to 7 bases and at J to 8 bases, leaving 11 bases not matched to a gene. In DNA, the CDR3 is TGCAGCGCCCGACAGGGGGCGAGTGGGGATGAGCAGTTCTTC. Its translation: CSARQGASGDEQFF.

Only a few counts were recorded for this clonotype. The chain employs TRBV6-5 and TRBJ1-2; tentatively, D is TRBD1 (5 bases). Germline V lookup: CDR1 MNHEY, CDR2 SVGAGI. The CDR3 runs to 14 residues. The V end lost 4 bases, the J end lost 6 bases, and 15 bases lay between the germline ends. CDR3 sequence reads: CASSLPGYGHGYTF. The CDR3 DNA follows: TGTGCCAGCAGTTTGCCAGGGTACGGGCATGGCTACACCTTC.

This clonotype was counted between two and nine times. This chain links TRBV5-1 with TRBJ2-3, with 8 bases aligning to TRBD1. The CDR3 totals 15 residues. With 2 bases clipped from V and 4 bases from J, the junction kept 6 bases outside the gene matches. Germline-derived CDR1 and CDR2 are SGHRS and YFSETQ. The CDR3 DNA is TGCGCCAGCAGCTTCGCAGGGGGCGGTGCAGATACGCAGTATTTT. It is translated as CASSFAGGGADTQYF. The entire variable domain, with the rest obtained from reference TRBV5-1 and TRBJ2-3, is as follows: KAGVTQTPRYLIKTRGQQVTLSCSPISGHRSVSWYQQTPGQGLQFLFEYFSETQRNKGNFPGRFSGRQFSNSRSEMNVSTLELGDSALYLCASSFAGGGADTQYFGPGTRLTVL.

On this clonotype itself: The junction shows a germline mismatch at one end, possibly a read error. The chain links TRBV6-1 to TRBJ1-6; D uncertain. CDR3 length: 13 residues. Per the germline V gene, CDR1 is MNHNS and CDR2 is SASEGT. In nucleotides, the CDR3 is TGTTCCAGCAGCCTACGGCCCGGTGCGCCCCTCCACTTT. Residues: CSSSLRPGAPLHF.

This chain links TRBV28 with TRBJ2-7; D perhaps matches TRBD1 (6 bases). The CDR3 extends over 13 amino acids. Germline CDR1 reads MDHEN; CDR2 reads SYDVKM. V lost 5 bases and J lost 2, with 10 bases in between. CDR3 DNA: TGTGCCAGCAGTAACTCAGGGGCCTACGAGCAGTACGTC. Translated, it gives CASSNSGAYEQYV.

The gene calls are TRBV4-3 and TRBJ2-3; possibly TRBD2 for D (5 bases). The CDR3 runs 14 residues. V lost 4 bases and J lost 4, with 12 bases in between. Germline CDR1 reads LGHNA; CDR2 reads YSLEER. The CDR3 is CASSPPEAPDTQYF. The CDR3 DNA sequence: TGCGCCAGCAGCCCCCCGGAGGCGCCAGATACGCAGTATTTT.

The chain employs TRBV28 and TRBJ2-2; perhaps TRBD1 as D (6 bases). This CDR3 has 13 residues. Germline V gene sequence: CDR1 MDHEN, CDR2 SYDVKM. The CDR3 region is CSTGTSNTGELFF. The CDR3 nucleotides are TGTTCCACCGGGACATCGAACACCGGGGAGCTGTTTTTT. Full variable domain (missing parts from reference TRBV28 and TRBJ2-2): DVKVTQSSRYLVKRTGEKVFLECVQDMDHENMFWYRQDPGLGLRLIYFSYDVKMKEKGDIPEGYSVSREKKERFSLILESASTNQTSMYLCSTGTSNTGELFFGEGSRLTVL.

The chain is built from TRBV7-9 and TRBJ2-7; D might be TRBD1 or TRBD2, each matching 6 bases. The germline V and J ends were trimmed by 2 bases and 2 bases, with 10 bases remaining between them. Per the germline V gene, CDR1 is SEHNR and CDR2 is FQNEAQ (reference sequence). This CDR3 spans 14 amino acids. CDR3 in DNA: TGTGCCAGCAGCTTACCGGGGGCTACCTACGAGCAGTACGTC. This codes for CASSLPGATYEQYV.

This clonotype was recorded a few times. The V and J genes are TRBV27 and TRBJ1-6; unclear D gene. CDR1 is MNHEY, CDR2 SMNVEV, per germline (reference sequence). This CDR3 is built from 16 residues. V lost 0 bases to trimming and J lost 8 bases, with 14 bases between them. The DNA of the CDR3 is TGTGCCAGCAGTTTATCGGTATCAGGTGGGGATTCACCCCTCCACTTT. Protein product: CASSLSVSGGDSPLHF.

This clonotype showed up many times. This chain uses TRBV12-3 or TRBV12-4 with TRBJ2-1, with D possibly matching TRBD2 (5 bases). CDR3 length: 13 amino acids. The ends were cut back, 5 bases at V and 7 bases at J, with 12 bases in the middle. CDR3: CASSLLTGNEQFF. As DNA, the CDR3 is TGTGCCAGCAGTCTCCTGACGGGGAATGAGCAGTTCTTC.

The rearrangement uses TRBV15 and TRBJ2-2, with TRBD1 matching 11 bases. The CDR3 consists of 15 residues. Per germline, CDR1 LNHNV and CDR2 YYDKDF (reference sequence). V shed 3 bases, J shed 6 bases, and the junction held 3 bases outside the gene matches. CDR3 in DNA: TGTGCCACCAGCAGGGACAGGGGGCTTGCCGGGGAGCTGTTTTTT. Translation gives CATSRDRGLAGELFF.

This clonotype was counted ten times or more. The chain carries TRBV7-8 and TRBJ1-2, with D perhaps TRBD1 (5 bases). The CDR3 has 15 residues. Germline V gene sequence: CDR1 SGHVS, CDR2 FQNEAQ. V lost 3 bases and J lost 0, with 11 bases in between. The CDR3 DNA reads as TGTGCCAGCAGCTTCCGGGACGGATCTAACTATGGCTACACCTTC. Protein sequence: CASSFRDGSNYGYTF. The full variable domain, with the rest looked up from reference TRBV7-8 and TRBJ1-2, is GAGVSQSPRYKVAKRGQDVALRCDPISGHVSLFWYQQALGQGPEFLTYFQNEAQLDKSGLPSDRFFAERPEGSVSTLKIQRTQQEDSAVYLCASSFRDGSNYGYTFGSGTRLTVV.

This chain uses TRBV3-1 with TRBJ1-5, with a weak D call TRBD1 (5 bases). V dropped 0 bases and J dropped 9 bases, with 9 bases sitting between them. The CDR3 runs 13 residues. Germline V gives CDR1 LGHDT, CDR2 YNNKEL (reference sequence). The CDR3 DNA reads TGTGCCAGCAGCCAAGATGGGAGGGGGCCCCAGCATTTT. Translating gives CASSQDGRGPQHF.

J is TRBJ2-1 and V is TRBV18; D unresolved. V lost 7 bases and J lost 6, with 16 bases in between. The germline gives CDR1 KGHSH, CDR2 LQKENI. This CDR3 contains 14 residues. The CDR3 region has the DNA TGTGCCAGCTTAACGCTGACTGGAAGCAATGAGCAGTTCTTC. Translating gives CASLTLTGSNEQFF.

The chain combines TRBV7-6 with TRBJ2-1; D is perhaps TRBD1 (6 bases). Germline-derived CDR1 and CDR2 are SGHVS and FNYEAQ. CDR3 length: 14 residues. The V end was cut by 2 bases, the J end by 8 bases, with 13 bases between. The CDR3 region is CASSLRSEGDEQFF. CDR3 nucleotide sequence: TGTGCCAGCAGCTTACGGTCAGAGGGGGATGAGCAGTTCTTC.

This clonotype occurred a few times. The V and J genes are TRBV7-9 and TRBJ1-6, with unresolved D. With 1 base removed from V and 9 bases from J, the gap between germline ends came to 7 bases. The CDR3 totals 13 residues. The V gene's germline CDR1 is SEHNR and CDR2 FQNEAQ (reference sequence). CDR3 coding DNA: TGTGCCAGCAGCTTAGGGGCCACTTCACCCCTCCACTTT. This codes for CASSLGATSPLHF.